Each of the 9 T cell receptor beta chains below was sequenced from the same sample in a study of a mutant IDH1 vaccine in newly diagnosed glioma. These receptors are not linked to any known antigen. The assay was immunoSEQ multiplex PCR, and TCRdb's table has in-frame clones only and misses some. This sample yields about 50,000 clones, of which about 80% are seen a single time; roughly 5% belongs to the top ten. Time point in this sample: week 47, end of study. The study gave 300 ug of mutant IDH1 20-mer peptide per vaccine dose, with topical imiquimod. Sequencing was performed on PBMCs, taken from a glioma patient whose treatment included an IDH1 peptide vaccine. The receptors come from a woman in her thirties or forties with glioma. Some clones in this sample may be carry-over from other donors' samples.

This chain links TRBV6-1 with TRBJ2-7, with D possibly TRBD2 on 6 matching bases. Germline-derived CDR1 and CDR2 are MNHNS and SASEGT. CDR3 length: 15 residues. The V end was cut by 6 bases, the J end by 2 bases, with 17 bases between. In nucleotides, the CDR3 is TGTGCCAGCAGGCTCCGGGACTCCTCGACCTACGAGCAGTACTTC. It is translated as CASRLRDSSTYEQYF.

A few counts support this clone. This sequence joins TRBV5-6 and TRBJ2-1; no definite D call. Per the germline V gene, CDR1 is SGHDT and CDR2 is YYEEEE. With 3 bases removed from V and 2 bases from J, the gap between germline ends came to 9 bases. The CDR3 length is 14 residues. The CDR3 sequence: CASSWFSPYNEQFF. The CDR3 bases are TGTGCCAGCAGCTGGTTTTCCCCCTACAATGAGCAGTTCTTC.

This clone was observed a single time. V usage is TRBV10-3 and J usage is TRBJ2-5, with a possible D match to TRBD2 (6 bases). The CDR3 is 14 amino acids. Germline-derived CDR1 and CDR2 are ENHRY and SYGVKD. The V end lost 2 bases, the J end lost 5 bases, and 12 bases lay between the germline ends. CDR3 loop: CAISEGGWKETQYF. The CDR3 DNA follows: TGTGCCATCAGTGAGGGGGGGTGGAAGGAGACCCAGTACTTC.

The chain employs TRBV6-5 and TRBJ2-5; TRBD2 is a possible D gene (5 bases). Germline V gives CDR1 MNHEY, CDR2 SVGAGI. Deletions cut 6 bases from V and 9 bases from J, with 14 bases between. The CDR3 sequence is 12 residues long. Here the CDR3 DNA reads TGTGCCAGCAGGGCCGGTTCGGGATCCCAGTACTTC. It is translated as CASRAGSGSQYF.

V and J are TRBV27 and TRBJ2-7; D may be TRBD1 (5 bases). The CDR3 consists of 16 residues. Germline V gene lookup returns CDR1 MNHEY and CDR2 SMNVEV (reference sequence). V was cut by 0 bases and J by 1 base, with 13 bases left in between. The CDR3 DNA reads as TGTGCCAGCAGTTTATCCCAGGGTGACCGATCCTACGAGCAGTACTTC. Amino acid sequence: CASSLSQGDRSYEQYF.

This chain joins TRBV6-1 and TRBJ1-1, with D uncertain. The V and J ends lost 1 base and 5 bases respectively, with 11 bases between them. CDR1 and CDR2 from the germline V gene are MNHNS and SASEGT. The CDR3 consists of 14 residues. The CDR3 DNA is TGTGCCAGCAGTGAAGGCGTCTTGTGGACTGAAGCTTTCTTT. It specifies CASSEGVLWTEAFF.

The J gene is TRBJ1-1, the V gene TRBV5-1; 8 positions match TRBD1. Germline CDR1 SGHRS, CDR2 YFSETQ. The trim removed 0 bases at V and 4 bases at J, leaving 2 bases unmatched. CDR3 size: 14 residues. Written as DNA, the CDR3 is TGCGCCAGCAGCTTGGGTGGACAGGGCACTGAAGCTTTCTTT. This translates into CASSLGGQGTEAFF.

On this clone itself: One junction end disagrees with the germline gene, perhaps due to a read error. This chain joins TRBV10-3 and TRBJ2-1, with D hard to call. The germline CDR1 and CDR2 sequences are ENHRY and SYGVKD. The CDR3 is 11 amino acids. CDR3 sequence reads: CAVDSYNEQFF. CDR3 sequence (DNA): TGCGCTGTCGACTCCTACAATGAGCAGTTCTTC.

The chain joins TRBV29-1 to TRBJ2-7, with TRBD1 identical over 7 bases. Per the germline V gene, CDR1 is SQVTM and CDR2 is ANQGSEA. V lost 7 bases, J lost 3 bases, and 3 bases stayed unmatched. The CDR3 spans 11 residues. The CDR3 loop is CSARTGYEQYF. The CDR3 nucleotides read TGCAGCGCCCGGACAGGCTACGAGCAGTACTTC.